The 21 T cell receptor beta chains listed next were all sequenced from one sample in a study of synovial regulatory T cells in juvenile arthritis. The method was immunoSEQ multiplex PCR; TCRdb's version includes in-frame clones alone and lacks a portion of them. The repertoire table contains around 10,000 clones. Specimen: Treg cells from blood. Sample subset: remaining (HLA-DR-negative) circulating blood Treg cells. These receptor sequences come from a donor aged 2-35 years with juvenile idiopathic arthritis.

V usage is TRBV5-1 and J usage is TRBJ1-1; without DNA, the TCRdb call of TRBD1 cannot be checked. Germline V gives CDR1 SGHRS, CDR2 YFSETQ. The CDR3 is made up of 12 amino acids. No DNA sequence is on record. This CDR3 is CASSLQGTEAFF.

The gene calls are TRBV29-1 and TRBJ2-6. This CDR3 has 15 amino acids. No DNA is listed. Germline loops: CDR1 SQVTM, CDR2 ANQGSEA. CDR3 in amino acids: CSVENRDSGANVLTF.

The chain recombines TRBV7-9 with TRBJ1-1; TCRdb calls TRBD1, which cannot be checked without DNA. Per the germline V gene, CDR1 is SEHNR and CDR2 is FQNEAQ (reference sequence). CDR3 length: 15 amino acids. No DNA accompanies this entry. CDR3 amino acids: CASSAWDRRNTEAFF.

CDR3 region: CAIRAFTDTQYF. The chain has TRBV10-3 and TRBJ2-3; the D call of TRBD2 rests on TCRdb alone, since no DNA is present to check it. Germline loops: CDR1 ENHRY, CDR2 SYGVKD. CDR3 length equals 12 residues. No DNA is given.

The gene calls are TRBV10-3 and TRBJ1-2; with no DNA, the TCRdb D assignment of TRBD1 cannot be verified. The CDR3 runs to 13 residues. Nucleotide data are not available. Germline CDR1 ENHRY, CDR2 SYGVKD. The CDR3: CAITRTVHYGYTF.

V is TRBV7-9 and J is TRBJ1-1; as DNA is missing, the TRBD1 call by TCRdb cannot be tested. The CDR3 extends over 14 amino acids. No DNA sequence was recorded. Germline assignment: CDR1 SEHNR and CDR2 FQNEAQ (reference sequence). The CDR3 sequence is CASRPDRGGTEAFF. Complete variable domain (other parts from reference TRBV7-9 and TRBJ1-1): DTGVSQNPRHKITKRGQNVTFRCDPISEHNRLYWYRQTLGQGPEFLTYFQNEAQLEKSRLLSDRFSAERPKGSFSTLEIQRTEQGDSAMYLCASRPDRGGTEAFFGQGTRLTVV.

The rearrangement uses TRBV5-5 and TRBJ2-2. CDR3 length equals 14 residues. No DNA is given. Germline V CDR1 and CDR2: SGHKS, YYEKEE (reference sequence). CDR3 loop: CASSLRAHTGELFF.

V and J are TRBV19 and TRBJ1-5. In germline, CDR1 is LNHDA, CDR2 SQIVND (reference sequence). This CDR3 has 14 residues. DNA for this receptor is not on file. CDR3 amino acids: CAAGAFYSNQPQHF.

The chain employs TRBV27 and TRBJ2-7; the TRBD2 assignment by TCRdb is unverifiable without DNA. This CDR3 is 13 amino acids long. No DNA appears here. CDR1 is MNHEY, CDR2 SMNVEV, per germline (reference sequence). Here the CDR3 reads CASSWLRNYEQYF.

CDR3 sequence reads: CASSPLGTGGFYEQYF. V and J are TRBV18 and TRBJ2-7; with no DNA, the TCRdb D assignment of TRBD1 cannot be verified. The CDR3 runs to 16 residues. Nucleotide data are not available. Germline V gene sequence: CDR1 KGHSH, CDR2 LQKENI.

The gene calls are TRBV19 and TRBJ1-1. Germline CDR1 reads LNHDA; CDR2 reads SQIVND (reference sequence). The CDR3 runs 15 residues. Nucleotide data are not available. The CDR3 spells CASLKGGGRNTEAFF.

V gene TRBV6-1 combines with J gene TRBJ2-1. The CDR3 contains 18 residues. No DNA is listed. From germline, CDR1 is MNHNS and CDR2 SASEGT. The CDR3 here is CASSEHPSVGYGHNEQFF.

This chain links TRBV5-1 with TRBJ1-4. The CDR3 extends over 16 amino acids. Only the protein is available. Germline CDR1 reads SGHRS; CDR2 reads YFSETQ. CDR3 residues: CASSTPSAGGGEKLFF.

This chain joins TRBV7-8 and TRBJ1-5; the D gene TCRdb calls, TRBD1, cannot be checked with no DNA. CDR3 length equals 15 residues. No DNA has been recorded. CDR1 is SGHVS and CDR2 is FQNEAQ in the germline V gene. The CDR3 protein is CASSLVAGSNQPQHF.

The J gene is TRBJ2-1, the V gene TRBV19; TCRdb reports TRBD1, a call that lacks DNA to check it against. The CDR3 consists of 14 residues. The entry carries no DNA sequence. CDR1 and CDR2 from the germline V gene are LNHDA and SQIVND (reference sequence). CDR3 region: CASPPGTGIHEQFF.

J is TRBJ1-5 and V is TRBV4-3. The CDR3 contains 15 residues. The DNA is not on file. CDR1 and CDR2 (germline): LGHNA, YSLEER. This CDR3 reads CASSQDLRGRLTQHF.

V and J are TRBV7-6 and TRBJ2-5; there is no DNA to check the TCRdb D call of TRBD2. Germline-derived CDR1 and CDR2 are SGHVS and FNYEAQ. The length of the CDR3 is 13 residues. DNA is not recorded here. This CDR3 reads CASSLALQETQYF.

The gene calls are TRBV18 and TRBJ2-7; TCRdb indicates TRBD2, and absent DNA this call remains unverified. This CDR3 is built from 15 residues. DNA was not recorded. The germline V gene has CDR1 KGHSH and CDR2 LQKENI. The CDR3 reads CASSPSGGGSYEQYF.

This CDR3 is CASMGTVNNEKLFF. The chain recombines TRBV2 with TRBJ1-4. The length of the CDR3 is 14 residues. No DNA sequence is on record. In germline, CDR1 is SNHLY, CDR2 FYNNEI.

This chain connects TRBV19 to TRBJ1-5; the TCRdb call, TRBD1, lacks DNA for checking. Germline values: CDR1 LNHDA, CDR2 SQIVND (reference sequence). The CDR3 contains 14 residues. There is no recorded DNA. CDR3 amino acids: CASSWTGGGQPQHF.

This chain connects TRBV4-3 to TRBJ1-2; TCRdb picks TRBD1, but there is no DNA to check that call. CDR3 length: 14 amino acids. DNA is not on record. The germline V gene has CDR1 LGHNA and CDR2 YSLEER. This CDR3 reads CASSQGPGYYGYTF.